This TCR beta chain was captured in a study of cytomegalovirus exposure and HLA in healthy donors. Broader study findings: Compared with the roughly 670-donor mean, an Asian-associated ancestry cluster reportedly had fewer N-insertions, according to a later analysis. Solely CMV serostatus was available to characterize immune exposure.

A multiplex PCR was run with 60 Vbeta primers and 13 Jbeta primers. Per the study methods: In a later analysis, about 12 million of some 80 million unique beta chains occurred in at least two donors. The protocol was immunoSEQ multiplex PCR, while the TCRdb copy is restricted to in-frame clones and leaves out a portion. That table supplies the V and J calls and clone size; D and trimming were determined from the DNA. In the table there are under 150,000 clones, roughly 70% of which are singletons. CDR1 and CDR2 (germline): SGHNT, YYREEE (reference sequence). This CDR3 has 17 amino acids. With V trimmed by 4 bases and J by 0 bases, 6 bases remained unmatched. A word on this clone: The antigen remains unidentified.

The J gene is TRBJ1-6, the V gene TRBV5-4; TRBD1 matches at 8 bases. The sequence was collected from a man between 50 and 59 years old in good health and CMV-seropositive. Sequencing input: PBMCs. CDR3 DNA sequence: TGTGCCAGCAGCCCGGACAGGGCAAGCTCCTATAATTCACCCCTCCACTTT. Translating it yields CASSPDRASSYNSPLHF.